This TCR beta chain was captured in a study of T-cell memory formation after mild COVID-19. Study summary: TCR clusters largely stayed donor specific. Study-level results: Day 37-peaking second-wave clones had unconfirmed SARS-CoV-2 specificity.

Via MiXCR, TCRdb re-called the 5' RACE reads, giving one row per CDR3 protein. This table holds 350,000 or so distinct CDR3 sequences, roughly 20% found once. This CDR3 region has 15 residues. Trimming took 6 bases from V and 4 from J; bases not matched to a gene: 10. A few counts support this clonotype. Its antigen is still unknown. This chain joins TRBV12-3 or TRBV12-4 and TRBJ2-3; 7 positions match TRBD2. The specimen was PBMCs or a T cell subset sorted from them (not recorded which). The TCR sequence derives from a man between 18 and 29 years old who had mild COVID-19 (a few samples of this study predate the infection). Cell type and time point are not known. DNA of the CDR3: TGTGCCAGCAGCCCGTCTAGCGGCGGGGCAGATACGCAGTATTTT. Translation: CASSPSSGGADTQYF.